This is a list of T cell receptor beta chains from one sample in a study of cytomegalovirus exposure and HLA in healthy donors. Data came from immunoSEQ multiplex PCR; TCRdb stores just in-frame clones and leaves some out. This sample has some 140,000 clones, with 60% to 85% found just once. Sequenced sample: PBMCs. These receptors all come from a woman aged 35 to 49 in good health and CMV-seronegative. Each CDR3 is given with its conserved first and last residue. The D gene is left open where the match is weak. Where a row states a size, it is once, few, many or the class of an expanded clone; other rows omit it.

>TRBJ2-5|TRBV6-5|.|.
CASSNPARETQYF
TGTGCCAGCAGTAACCCCGCGCGGGAGACCCAGTACTTC
>TRBJ2-3|TRBV6-5|.|.
CASRKRLADTQYF
TGTGCCAGCAGGAAAAGACTAGCAGATACGCAGTATTTT
>TRBJ1-6|TRBV7-2|.|.
CASSHRVNNSPLHF
TGTGCCAGCAGCCACAGGGTTAATAATTCACCCCTCCACTTT
>TRBJ2-3|TRBV29-1|.|.
CSVEGGRSTDTQYF
TGCAGCGTTGAGGGGGGAAGGTCCACAGATACGCAGTATTTT
>TRBJ1-6|TRBV12-5|.|.
CASGRLGDSPLHF
TGTGCTAGTGGCCGGTTGGGAGACTCACCCCTCCACTTT
>TRBJ1-2|TRBV2|.|.
CASSARQSSYGYTF
TGTGCCAGCAGCGCCAGACAGTCCTCTTATGGCTACACCTTC
>TRBJ2-1|TRBV5-1|.|.
CASSVGQGYEQFF
TGCGCCAGCAGCGTTGGGCAGGGGTATGAGCAGTTCTTC
>TRBJ2-5|TRBV27|.|TRBD1
CASSPGTGGQTQYF
TGTGCCAGCAGCCCCGGGACAGGGGGTCAGACCCAGTACTTC
>TRBJ1-2|TRBV11-2|.|.
CASTSSGTTAGYTF
TGTGCCAGCACCTCCTCGGGGACTACAGCGGGCTACACCTTC
>TRBJ2-1|TRBV29-1|.|.
CSAIETASYNEQFF
TGCAGCGCTATCGAGACAGCGTCCTACAATGAGCAGTTCTTC
>TRBJ1-2|TRBV2|.|TRBD1
CASSEAGLGQDGYTF
TGTGCCAGCAGTGAAGCAGGGCTGGGACAGGATGGCTACACCTTC
>TRBJ1-2|TRBV28|.|.
CASSALGHPYGYTF
TGTGCCAGCAGTGCCTTGGGACACCCCTATGGCTACACCTTC
>TRBJ2-7|TRBV7-7|.|TRBD1
CASSVRGQGQQYF
TGTGCTAGCAGCGTCCGGGGACAGGGTCAGCAGTACTTC
>TRBJ2-5|TRBV4-1|.|TRBD2
CASSRAGEETQYF
TGCGCCAGCAGCCGGGCGGGAGAAGAGACCCAGTACTTC
>TRBJ2-1|TRBV6-6|.|.
CASSAGGRSYNEQFF
TGTGCCAGCAGCGCAGGGGGGAGGTCCTACAATGAGCAGTTCTTC
>TRBJ2-3|TRBV6-6|once|TRBD2
CASSPHSAGDEDTQYF
TGTGCCAGCAGTCCTCATTCAGCGGGAGACGAAGATACGCAGTATTTT
>TRBJ1-1|TRBV6-6|.|.
CASSLYQTEAFF
TGTGCCAGCAGCCTCTATCAAACTGAAGCTTTCTTT
>TRBJ2-3|TRBV10-1|.|.
CASSEPFTDTQYF
TGCGCCAGCAGTGAGCCTTTTACAGATACGCAGTATTTT
>TRBJ2-3|TRBV6-6|.|TRBD1
CASRQGGGTQYF
TGTGCCAGCAGACAAGGGGGCGGTACGCAGTATTTT
>TRBJ1-2|TRBV5-5|.|TRBD1
CASRLQGSAYGYTF
TGTGCCAGCAGACTACAGGGGTCGGCCTATGGCTACACCTTC
>TRBJ2-2|TRBV5-1|.|.
CASSFEASDTGELFF
TGCGCCAGCAGCTTTGAGGCCTCGGACACCGGGGAGCTGTTTTTT
>TRBJ2-5|TRBV9|.|.
CASSVSTLGLEETQYF
TGTGCCAGCAGCGTTAGTACTCTAGGACTGGAAGAGACCCAGTACTTC
>TRBJ2-7|TRBV27|.|.
CASSAYQGALYEQYF
TGTGCCAGCAGTGCCTACCAGGGTGCCCTCTACGAGCAGTACTTC
>TRBJ2-5|TRBV7-9|once|TRBD2
CASSSRLAGAETQYF
TGTGCCAGCAGCTCGAGGCTAGCGGGAGCTGAGACCCAGTACTTC
>TRBJ2-7|TRBV6-1|.|.
CASSDSLARREEQYF
TGTGCCAGCAGTGATTCCCTCGCTCGGCGGGAAGAGCAGTACTTC
>TRBJ2-7|TRBV21-1|.|.
CASSKNAGGYEQYF
TGTGCCAGCAGCAAAAATGCGGGGGGCTACGAGCAGTACTTC
>TRBJ1-2|TRBV30|once|.
CAWTQGLYGYTF
TGTGCCTGGACTCAGGGGCTTTATGGCTACACCTTC
>TRBJ2-3|TRBV29-1|once|TRBD2
CSVEGPASGGTDTQYF
TGCAGCGTTGAAGGGCCCGCTAGCGGGGGGACAGATACGCAGTATTTT
>TRBJ1-4|TRBV2|.|.
CASSEIQGTNEKLFF
TGTGCCAGCAGTGAAATCCAGGGAACTAATGAAAAACTGTTTTTT
>TRBJ2-4|TRBV2|once|.
CASTEGQGRDIQYF
TGTGCCAGCACCGAAGGCCAGGGGCGAGACATTCAGTACTTC
>TRBJ2-3|TRBV5-1|.|.
CASSLRQGGDTQYF
TGCGCCAGCAGCCTCCGGCAGGGGGGAGATACGCAGTATTTT
>TRBJ2-2|TRBV10-1|.|TRBD1
CASSAGTDTGELFF
TGCGCCAGCAGTGCCGGGACAGACACCGGGGAGCTGTTTTTT
>TRBJ1-1|TRBV19|few|.
CASSIGDKAGRRNTEAFF
TGTGCCAGTAGTATAGGGGATAAAGCAGGGAGGAGAAACACTGAAGCTTTCTTT
>TRBJ1-4|TRBV25-1|few|.
CASSESWTRDEKLFF
TGTGCCAGCAGTGAGAGCTGGACTAGGGATGAAAAACTGTTTTTT
>TRBJ2-7|TRBV27|.|.
CASSPRTAAYEQYF
TGTGCCAGCAGTCCCCGGACAGCGGCGTACGAGCAGTACTTC
>TRBJ2-1|TRBV6-4|.|.
CASSDGTLGPNEQFF
TGTGCCAGCAGTGACGGGACTCTAGGTCCCAATGAGCAGTTCTTC
>TRBJ2-1|TRBV4-2|few|TRBD2
CASSQGRASGSYNEQFF
TGTGCCAGCAGCCAAGGTCGGGCTAGCGGGAGTTACAATGAGCAGTTCTTC
>TRBJ1-2|TRBV5-1|.|.
CASSFGGVGYTF
TGCGCCAGCAGCTTTGGAGGGGTAGGCTACACCTTC
>TRBJ1-5|TRBV19|.|TRBD1
CASSPTGGNQPQHF
TGTGCCAGTAGCCCCACAGGGGGCAATCAGCCCCAGCATTTT
>TRBJ2-1|TRBV2|.|TRBD2
CASSGTSGRNNEQFF
TGTGCCAGCAGTGGAACTAGCGGGAGAAACAATGAGCAGTTCTTC
>TRBJ1-2|TRBV5-4|.|TRBD1
CASSWGQSNYGYTF
TGTGCCAGCAGCTGGGGACAGTCAAACTATGGCTACACCTTC
>TRBJ1-4|TRBV6-1|few|.
CASIPFVATNEKLFF
TGTGCCAGCATCCCTTTCGTTGCAACTAATGAAAAACTGTTTTTT
>TRBJ2-7|TRBV10-3|.|.
CATRQTYEQYF
TGTGCCACGAGACAGACCTACGAGCAGTACTTC
>TRBJ2-3|TRBV29-1|.|TRBD2
CSVEGGGRLAGGGHTDTQYF
TGCAGCGTTGAAGGAGGAGGGAGACTAGCGGGAGGGGGCCACACAGATACGCAGTATTTT
>TRBJ2-3|TRBV6-5|.|TRBD2
CASSYSRGGRDTQYF
TGTGCCAGCAGTTACTCGCGGGGGGGGAGAGATACGCAGTATTTT
>TRBJ1-6|TRBV28|.|TRBD1
CASRGDGGQGQSPLHF
TGTGCCAGCAGGGGAGACGGGGGACAGGGTCAATCACCCCTCCACTTT
>TRBJ2-1|TRBV19|.|.
CASNTAHARSYNEQFF
TGTGCCAGTAATACCGCACATGCCCGCTCATACAATGAGCAGTTCTTC
>TRBJ2-7|TRBV6-6|.|TRBD2
CASGPGLASLEQYF
TGTGCCAGCGGCCCGGGACTAGCGAGCCTCGAGCAGTACTTC